Detailed here is one TCR beta chain. This entry is derived from a study of CD8 T cells in Susac syndrome. On the study more broadly: Among the sequenced Susac syndrome patients, over five had active disease while under ten were in remission.

The CDR3 runs to 13 residues. The V gene's germline CDR1 is LGHDT and CDR2 YNNKEL (reference sequence). V lost 1 base, J lost 10 bases, and 13 bases lay in between. Reverse transcription of about 0.5 to 1 ug RNA used random hexamers. Amplification of TCR beta CDR3 was carried out by immunoSEQ multiplex PCR, which covered 54 Vbeta and 13 Jbeta segments. MiXCR was run by TCRdb on the immunoSEQ multiplex PCR reads, yielding one entry per CDR3 protein. The data show fewer than 200,000 distinct CDR3 sequences, with about 91% seen just once and around 0.085% held by the top ten. CD8+ and CD4+ T cells from blood underwent TCR beta sequencing, which was carried out in a high-throughput format. TEMRA cells were FACS-enriched and CD8+ and CD4+ T cells negatively isolated.

The genes are TRBV3-1 and TRBJ1-2, with a weak D call TRBD1 (5 bases). This sequence was found in a human donor with Susac syndrome. Material: CD4+ T cells from PBMCs. The CDR3 region has the DNA TGTGCCAGCAGCCAAGCCCCAGGAGGGGACTACACCTTC. Translated, it gives CASSQAPGGDYTF.